Below, 22 T cell receptor beta chains from the same sample are listed, as sequenced in a study of shared clonotypes between healthy human individuals. Measured with immunoSEQ multiplex PCR; TCRdb has only the in-frame clones, and not every one. The table includes hundreds of thousands of clones, around 80% detected once. The sequenced material came from PBMCs. The receptors were gathered from a woman aged 40 to 49 in good health. Some clones in this sample may be carry-over from other donors' samples.

The V and J genes are TRBV4-3 and TRBJ1-2; D unclear. Trimming removed 0 bases from V and 8 bases from J, with 7 bases in between. CDR1 is LGHNA and CDR2 is YSLEER in the germline V gene. The CDR3 is 12 residues long. The CDR3 protein is CASSQEKGGYTF. The CDR3 DNA follows: TGCGCCAGCAGCCAAGAAAAAGGAGGCTACACCTTC.

The J gene is TRBJ2-7, the V gene TRBV6-1, with 12 bases identical to TRBD2. Trimming at V came to 7 bases and at J to 2 bases, leaving 3 bases not matched to a gene. Germline V gene data show CDR1 as MNHNS and CDR2 as SASEGT. The CDR3 is 14 amino acids. The DNA of the CDR3 is TGTGCCAGCATTCGGACTAGCGGGGCCTACGAGCAGTACTTC. Translated, it gives CASIRTSGAYEQYF.

The chain uses TRBV28 and TRBJ1-2, with 8 bases identical to TRBD1. CDR1 MDHEN and CDR2 SYDVKM come from the germline V gene. J lost 4 bases, V lost 7 bases, and 8 bases had no gene match. The CDR3 runs 14 residues. CDR3 region: CASNLGQGGYGYTF. The CDR3 region has the DNA TGTGCCAGCAATCTCGGACAGGGTGGCTATGGCTACACCTTC.

V gene TRBV7-8 combines with J gene TRBJ2-4, with a possible D match to TRBD1 (5 bases). Germline V gene sequence: CDR1 SGHVS, CDR2 FQNEAQ. The CDR3 runs 14 residues. V gave up 2 bases and J gave up 12 bases, with 17 bases separating them. The CDR3 loop reads CASSLSPDSLDQYF. As DNA, the CDR3 is TGTGCCAGCAGCTTAAGTCCCGACAGCCTGGATCAGTACTTC.

Concerning this clone: Since a much larger clone is just one base distant, this may be a read error. This CDR3 fails to terminate in the conserved phenylalanine or tryptophan, so it likely reflects a read error. This rearrangement joins TRBV11-2 to TRBJ2-7; 10 nucleotides agree with TRBD1. V shed 5 bases, J shed 2 bases, and the junction held 3 bases outside the gene matches. The length of the CDR3 is 14 residues. The germline V gene encodes CDR1 SGHAT and CDR2 FQNNGV. CDR3 coding DNA: TGTGCCAGCAGCCGGGACAGGGGCGCCTACGAGCAGTACCTC. Translation gives CASSRDRGAYEQYL.

V usage is TRBV6-5 and J usage is TRBJ2-7, with TRBD2 matching over 12 bases. Germline V gene sequence: CDR1 MNHEY, CDR2 SVGAGI. The CDR3 is 14 amino acids. Germline trimming cut 5 bases from V and 3 bases from J; bases unmatched to any gene: 2. The CDR3 sequence is CASSLAGGDYEQYF. CDR3 in DNA: TGTGCCAGCAGTCTAGCGGGAGGGGACTACGAGCAGTACTTC.

The chain links TRBV28 to TRBJ2-1; 10 nucleotides line up with TRBD2. The ends lost 8 bases at V and 0 bases at J; junction bases unmatched: 7. Looked up from germline, CDR1 is MDHEN and CDR2 is SYDVKM. This CDR3 comprises 16 residues. CDR3 region: CASDNSGRISYNEQFF. In nucleotides, the CDR3 is TGTGCCAGCGACAATAGCGGGAGGATCTCCTACAATGAGCAGTTCTTC.

This rearrangement joins TRBV18 to TRBJ1-4; D is ambiguous. The V gene lost 6 bases and the J gene lost 4 bases, with 12 bases spanning the gap. The CDR3 contains 14 residues. Germline CDR1 KGHSH, CDR2 LQKENI. The CDR3 protein is CASSYSGFNEKLFF. CDR3 nucleotides: TGTGCCAGCTCGTACTCGGGATTTAATGAAAAACTGTTTTTT.

Of note for this clone: This CDR3 is also generated by other DNA sequences in the sample. V and J are TRBV9 and TRBJ2-2; TRBD1 agrees at 7 bases. Germline V CDR1 and CDR2: SGDLS, YYNGEE. The CDR3 is 16 amino acids. Trimming took 4 bases from V and 0 from J; bases not matched to a gene: 6. The CDR3 coding sequence is TGTGCCAGCAGCCCTCGGACAGGAACGAACACCGGGGAGCTGTTTTTT. Translated, it gives CASSPRTGTNTGELFF.

In this sample, this clone turned up once. The chain recombines TRBV29-1 with TRBJ2-1, with 7 bases fitting TRBD2. The CDR3 runs 16 residues. The V and J ends lost 5 bases and 0 bases, in that order; junction bases with no gene match: 10. The germline V gene encodes CDR1 SQVTM and CDR2 ANQGSEA. The CDR3 DNA is TGCAGCGTTTTCACTAGCGACTCGAGCTCCTACAATGAGCAGTTCTTC. Amino acids: CSVFTSDSSSYNEQFF.

V gene TRBV30 combines with J gene TRBJ2-7; no clear D gene. CDR3 length equals 13 residues. Germline loops: CDR1 GTSNPN, CDR2 SVGIG (reference sequence). Trimming stripped 3 bases from V and 7 bases from J, with 16 bases between. The CDR3 region is CAWSERLDVEQYF. CDR3 DNA sequence: TGTGCCTGGAGCGAAAGATTAGACGTAGAGCAGTACTTC. The complete variable domain, with remaining parts taken from reference TRBV30 and TRBJ2-7, reads SQTIHQWPATLVQPVGSPLSLECTVEGTSNPNLYWYRQAAGRGLQLLFYSVGIGQISSEVPQNLSASRPQDRQFILSSKKLLLSDSGFYLCAWSERLDVEQYFGPGTRLTVT.

This clone has a count of ten or more. The V gene is TRBV10-3, the J gene TRBJ2-1; 12 bases match TRBD2. This CDR3 has 13 residues. Germline V gene data show CDR1 as ENHRY and CDR2 as SYGVKD. The V gene end was trimmed by 8 bases and the J gene end by 7 bases; junction bases not matched to a gene: 3. DNA of the CDR3: TGTGCCATCTCCCTAGCGGGAGGGAATGAGCAGTTCTTC. Protein: CAISLAGGNEQFF.

This sequence joins TRBV18 and TRBJ2-7, with 11 bases matching TRBD2. Germline V lookup: CDR1 KGHSH, CDR2 LQKENI. J lost 6 bases, V lost 2 bases, and 12 bases had no gene match. The CDR3 is 17 residues long. CDR3 coding DNA: TGTGCCAGCTCACCAGCCGGGACTAGCGGTTGGGGAACCGAGCAGTACTTC. Amino acid sequence: CASSPAGTSGWGTEQYF.

This clone was found once. Germline and junction disagree at one end, which may indicate a read error. The chain carries TRBV29-1 and TRBJ2-5, with TRBD2 identical over 11 bases. CDR3 length: 15 amino acids. CDR1 and CDR2 (germline): SQVTM, ANQGSEA. In DNA form, the CDR3 reads TGCAGCGTTGAAAGTACTAGCGGGAGTGGAGAGACCCAGCACTTC. Protein: CSVESTSGSGETQHF.

The chain is built from TRBV5-1 and TRBJ2-7, with D possibly being TRBD1 (6 bases). The CDR3 loop spans 14 amino acids. Germline-derived CDR1 and CDR2 are SGHRS and YFSETQ. The ends were cut back, 4 bases at V and 2 bases at J, with 13 bases in the middle. The DNA for the CDR3 is TGCGCCAGCAGCCCGGGACAAAACACCTACGAGCAGTACTTC. Its translation: CASSPGQNTYEQYF.

This sequence joins TRBV28 and TRBJ1-1; a possible D gene is TRBD1 (6 bases). This CDR3 comprises 14 residues. V gave up 4 bases and J gave up 1 base, with 10 bases separating them. Per the germline V gene, CDR1 is MDHEN and CDR2 is SYDVKM. As DNA, the CDR3 is TGTGCCAGCAGTTGGGGGGGCGGGAACACTGAAGCTTTCTTT. This encodes CASSWGGGNTEAFF.

The chain employs TRBV27 and TRBJ1-2; possible D gene TRBD1, 6 bases. V dropped 4 bases and J dropped 5 bases, with 20 bases sitting between them. The germline gives CDR1 MNHEY, CDR2 SMNVEV (reference sequence). This CDR3 region has 16 residues. CDR3 nucleotide sequence: TGTGCCAGCAGTTCACACAGGGTGGGAGGGCTTTATGGCTACACCTTC. It encodes CASSSHRVGGLYGYTF.

V gene TRBV27 combines with J gene TRBJ1-1; D unclear. The CDR3 sequence is 14 residues long. Trimming removed 6 bases at V and 3 bases at J, with 14 bases between. Germline V gene lookup returns CDR1 MNHEY and CDR2 SMNVEV (reference sequence). CDR3 DNA: TGTGCCAGCAGCAACTGGCGTTTGGACACTGAAGCTTTCTTT. This gives the protein CASSNWRLDTEAFF.

This chain links TRBV28 with TRBJ2-5, with 7 nucleotides matching TRBD2. CDR3 size: 13 residues. CDR1 and CDR2 (germline): MDHEN, SYDVKM. The junction had 5 bases not matched to a gene; V was cut back by 6 bases and J by 4 bases. DNA for the CDR3: TGTGCCAGCAGCCGGGGGGAGACAGAGACCCAGTACTTC. The encoded protein is CASSRGETETQYF.

The V gene is TRBV10-3, the J gene TRBJ2-3; perhaps TRBD2 as D (6 bases). Looked up from germline, CDR1 is ENHRY and CDR2 is SYGVKD. The V end lost 4 bases, the J end lost 2 bases, and 16 bases lay between the germline ends. CDR3 size: 16 residues. DNA for the CDR3: TGTGCCATCAGTGCTAGCGAGATTTGGTCCACAGATACGCAGTATTTT. The encoded protein is CAISASEIWSTDTQYF.

This chain connects TRBV10-2 to TRBJ2-1, with D perhaps given as TRBD1 or TRBD2 (6 bases each). The CDR3 totals 14 residues. V was clipped by 8 bases and J by 6 bases, with 17 bases between them. CDR1 is WSHSY and CDR2 is SAAADI in the germline V gene. The CDR3 DNA sequence: TGCGCCAGCCAACAAGAGGGGGGAATCAATGAGCAGTTCTTC. This encodes CASQQEGGINEQFF.

The rearrangement uses TRBV19 and TRBJ2-6; D call uncertain. Deletions cut 7 bases from V and 2 bases from J, with 12 bases between. The germline V gene encodes CDR1 LNHDA and CDR2 SQIVND (reference sequence). The CDR3 length is 15 residues. CDR3 sequence (DNA): TGTGCCAGTAACCTCGGACGGCCTGGGGCCAACGTCCTGACTTTC. It yields the protein CASNLGRPGANVLTF.